Listed below are T cell receptor beta chains from one sample, sequenced in a study of blood T cell repertoires in COVID-19. Using immunoSEQ multiplex PCR, the repertoire was profiled, and TCRdb retains in-frame clones only, with some absent. This sample has over 200,000 clones, with around 75% found just once. The specimen sequenced was peripheral blood. These receptors came from a human donor in a cohort sampled during active COVID-19. Each CDR3 is given with its conserved first and last residue. Each record gives: V gene, J gene, CDR3 length, D gene, CDR3 protein, CDR3 DNA. A D gene is named only where the DNA matches it firmly.

>TRBV11-1|TRBJ2-1|15|TRBD2
CASSPRIAGHNEQFF
TGTGCCAGCAGCCCCCGAATAGCGGGACACAATGAGCAGTTCTTC
>TRBV18|TRBJ2-7|15|TRBD2
CASSPPDLAVYEQYF
TGTGCCAGCTCACCACCAGACCTAGCGGTCTACGAGCAGTACTTC
>TRBV12-3/TRBV12-4|TRBJ1-3|13|.
CASSFTSANTIYF
TGTGCCAGCAGTTTTACAAGCGCAAACACCATATATTTT
>TRBV6-5|TRBJ2-7|16|.
CASSYRSSAPIYEQYF
TGTGCCAGCAGTTATCGCTCTAGCGCCCCTATCTACGAGCAGTACTTC
>TRBV5-1|TRBJ1-5|15|.
CASSLAGQTNQPQHF
TGCGCCAGCAGCTTGGCAGGACAGACCAATCAGCCCCAGCATTTT
>TRBV6-5|TRBJ2-1|15|TRBD1
CASKKQGARHNEQFF
TGTGCCAGCAAAAAACAGGGGGCTCGACACAATGAGCAGTTCTTC
>TRBV9|TRBJ1-3|17|.
CASNQAGVLTGGNTIYF
TGTGCCAGCAATCAGGCAGGCGTTCTTACGGGGGGAAACACCATATATTTT
>TRBV27|TRBJ2-5|15|TRBD2
CASSSEREGLETQYF
TGTGCCAGCAGTTCGGAGCGGGAGGGCCTGGAGACCCAGTACTTC
>TRBV6-5|TRBJ1-1|13|.
CASSQQGFTEAFF
TGTGCCAGCAGTCAACAGGGCTTCACTGAAGCTTTCTTT
>TRBV19|TRBJ2-1|14|TRBD2
CASSIPGGSNEQFF
TGTGCCAGTAGTATCCCGGGAGGTAGCAATGAGCAGTTCTTC